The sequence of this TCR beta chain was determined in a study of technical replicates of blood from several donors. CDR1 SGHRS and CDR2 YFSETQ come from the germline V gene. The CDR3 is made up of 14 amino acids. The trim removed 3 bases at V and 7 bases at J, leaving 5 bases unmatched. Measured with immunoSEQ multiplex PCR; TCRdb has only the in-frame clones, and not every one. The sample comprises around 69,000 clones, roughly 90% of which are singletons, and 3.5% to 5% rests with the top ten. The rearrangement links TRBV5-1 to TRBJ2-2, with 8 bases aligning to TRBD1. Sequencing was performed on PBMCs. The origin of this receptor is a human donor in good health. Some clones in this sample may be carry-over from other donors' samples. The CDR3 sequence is CASSSGGAGGELFF. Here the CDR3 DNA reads TGCGCCAGCAGCTCAGGGGGCGCGGGCGGGGAGCTGTTTTTT.